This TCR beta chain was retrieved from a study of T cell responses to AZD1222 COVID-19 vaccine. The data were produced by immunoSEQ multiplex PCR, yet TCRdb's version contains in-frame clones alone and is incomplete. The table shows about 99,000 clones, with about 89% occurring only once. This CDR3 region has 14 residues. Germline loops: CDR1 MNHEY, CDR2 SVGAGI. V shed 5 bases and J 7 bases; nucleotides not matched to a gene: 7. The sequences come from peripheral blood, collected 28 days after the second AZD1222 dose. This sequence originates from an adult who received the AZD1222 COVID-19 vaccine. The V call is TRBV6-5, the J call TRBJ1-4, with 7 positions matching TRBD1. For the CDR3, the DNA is TGTGCCAGCAGTATTCCAGGGGGAGGTGAAAAACTGTTTTTT. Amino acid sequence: CASSIPGGGEKLFF.